This T cell receptor beta chain emerged from a study of CD8 T cells in ankylosing spondylitis. TCR beta libraries were made by quantitative 5'-RACE with molecular barcodes. TCRdb ran MiXCR on the 5' RACE reads and lists one entry per CDR3 protein. The data show about 420,000 distinct CDR3 sequences, more than 20% seen once. Study observations and caveats: The study looked at matched synovial fluid samples from ankylosing spondylitis patients. Disease-linked clones were reported to be significantly enriched there. About 8 highly homologous variants formed a TCR beta motif that appeared characteristic of ankylosing spondylitis blood.

A few counts support this clonotype. The antigen is unknown. The sample taken for sequencing was blood, either unsorted or a sorted T cell fraction (not recorded which). The clonotype was recovered from a male donor with ankylosing spondylitis.

CDR3 loop: CASSLDGTRSSYEQYF. CDR3 nucleotide sequence: TGCGCCAGCAGCTTGGACGGGACGAGAAGCTCCTACGAGCAGTACTTC. The chain employs TRBV5-1 and TRBJ2-7; D is possibly TRBD1 or TRBD2 (5 bases each). Germline assignment: CDR1 SGHRS and CDR2 YFSETQ. This CDR3 spans 16 amino acids. Trimming removed 0 bases at V and 0 bases at J, with 13 bases between.